Shown below are 2 T cell receptor beta chains from a single sample sequenced in a study of beta chain features in type 1 diabetes. These receptors lack a known antigen. Study-wide results and caveats: In all four CD4+ subsets, TCRB CDR3 length was significantly, moderately reduced in type 1 diabetes.

As every portion of the isolated RNA was reverse transcribed, the sequencing read expressed TCRB transcripts. The protocol was immunoSEQ multiplex PCR, while the TCRdb copy is restricted to in-frame clones and leaves out a portion. The data contain 350,000 to 400,000 clones, about 12% of them seen just once; the ten biggest clones take up roughly 0.0097%. Sample: naive CD4+ T cells from blood. These receptors were obtained from a woman between 18 and 29 years old with type 1 diabetes.

This clone was seen a handful of times. The CDR3 loop reads CAWSPRDRGSGYTF. CDR3 DNA sequence: TGTGCCTGGAGTCCGCGGGACAGGGGATCTGGCTACACCTTC. The rearrangement uses TRBV30 and TRBJ1-2; 10 positions agree with TRBD1. Per the germline V gene, CDR1 is GTSNPN and CDR2 is SVGIG (reference sequence). V was clipped by 2 bases and J by 7 bases; unmatched bases: 7. The CDR3 spans 14 residues.

A word on this clone: Other DNA sequences in the same sample also yield this CDR3. The V call is TRBV5-1, the J call TRBJ2-5; 7 nucleotides match TRBD1. The CDR3 covers 13 residues. The junction had 3 bases not matched to a gene; V was cut back by 4 bases and J by 3 bases. The germline V gene encodes CDR1 SGHRS and CDR2 YFSETQ. As DNA, the CDR3 is TGCGCCAGCAGCAGAGGACAGGAAGAGACCCAGTACTTC. It codes for CASSRGQEETQYF.